The next 16 T cell receptor beta chains were all read from a single sample in a study of response to subunit inactivated influenza vaccine. TCRdb re-analysed the RT-PCR reads in MiXCR, keeping a single row per CDR3 protein. The sample lists 500,000 to 600,000 distinct CDR3 sequences, 10% to 15% occurring once. The specimen was PBMCs from blood, collected about 6 weeks after vaccination. The receptors here all came from a man between 50 and 59 years old who received an inactivated influenza vaccine.

The rearrangement links TRBV30 to TRBJ2-2; D may be TRBD1 (5 bases). Germline CDR1 is GTSNPN and CDR2 is SVGIG (reference sequence). Deletions cut 7 bases from V and 6 bases from J, with 9 bases between. The CDR3 spans 11 residues. CDR3 amino acids: CASTGSGELFF. CDR3 bases: TGTGCCTCCACAGGTTCCGGGGAGCTGTTTTTT.

The CDR3 sequence: CASSLAGGPFEQFF. Written as DNA, the CDR3 is TGTGCCAGCAGCCTAGCGGGAGGGCCCTTTGAGCAGTTCTTC. J is TRBJ2-1 and V is TRBV7-3, with 12 bases fitting TRBD2. Germline trimming cut 5 bases from V and 9 bases from J; bases unmatched to any gene: 5. The CDR3 is 14 amino acids. CDR1 is SGHTA, CDR2 FQGTGA, per germline.

The sample holds a few counts of this clonotype. The rearrangement links TRBV5-1 to TRBJ2-3; 7 positions match TRBD1. V dropped 4 bases and J dropped 5; count of bases not matched to a gene: 4. Looked up from germline, CDR1 is SGHRS and CDR2 is YFSETQ. This CDR3 has 13 residues. The CDR3 is CASSPRQGDTQYF. The CDR3 DNA sequence: TGCGCCAGCAGCCCGAGACAGGGAGATACGCAGTATTTT.

This clonotype was recorded many times. The V and J genes are TRBV4-1 and TRBJ1-4; 9 nucleotides match TRBD1. The germline gives CDR1 MGHRA, CDR2 YSYEKL. The CDR3 totals 15 residues. V was pared by 2 bases and J by 11 bases, with 9 bases of the junction left unmatched. In nucleotides, the CDR3 is TGCGCCAGCAGCCAACCGGGACAGGGCCTTGCCAAACTGTTTTTT. Encoded protein: CASSQPGQGLAKLFF.

This clonotype was found many times. This rearrangement joins TRBV29-1 to TRBJ1-1; weak D call: TRBD1 (6 bases). Per the germline V gene, CDR1 is SQVTM and CDR2 is ANQGSEA. The V end lost 6 bases, the J end lost 1 base, and 12 bases lay between the germline ends. The CDR3 runs to 13 residues. CDR3 DNA: TGCAGCGTCGATCGGACAGCGAACACTGAAGCTTTCTTT. Its translation is CSVDRTANTEAFF.

This clonotype was seen many times. V gene TRBV5-1 combines with J gene TRBJ2-7; D is perhaps TRBD1 (5 bases). Germline V gene lookup returns CDR1 SGHRS and CDR2 YFSETQ. There are 14 residues in the CDR3. The V end was cut by 1 base, the J end by 1 base, with 9 bases between. The CDR3 loop is CASSLSRVSYEQYF. The CDR3 nucleotides read TGCGCCAGCAGCTTGAGCAGGGTTTCCTACGAGCAGTACTTC.

There are many counts of this clonotype. The V and J genes are TRBV7-8 and TRBJ1-5; possibly TRBD1 for D (6 bases). The germline V gene encodes CDR1 SGHVS and CDR2 FQNEAQ. There are 13 residues in the CDR3. V was trimmed by 1 base and J by 9 bases, leaving 10 bases between them. Here the CDR3 reads CASSLGRGGPQHF. The CDR3 DNA sequence: TGTGCCAGCAGCTTAGGCAGGGGTGGGCCCCAGCATTTT.

V gene TRBV5-1 combines with J gene TRBJ1-4; 7 positions match TRBD1. Trimming took 4 bases from V and 8 from J; bases not matched to a gene: 8. The germline V gene encodes CDR1 SGHRS and CDR2 YFSETQ. This CDR3 comprises 14 residues. CDR3 residues: CASSPRQGQEKLFF. In DNA, the CDR3 is TGCGCCAGCAGCCCTAGACAGGGCCAAGAAAAACTGTTTTTT.

This clonotype was observed a few times. V gene TRBV2 combines with J gene TRBJ2-3; 7 positions agree with TRBD2. The germline V gene has CDR1 SNHLY and CDR2 FYNNEI. There are 14 residues in the CDR3. The junction had 4 bases not matched to a gene; V was cut back by 3 bases and J by 4 bases. This chain's CDR3 is CASSDSGKADTQYF. The CDR3 nucleotides read TGTGCCAGCAGTGACAGCGGGAAGGCAGATACGCAGTATTTT. The full variable domain, with the rest looked up from reference TRBV2 and TRBJ2-3, is EPEVTQTPSHQVTQMGQEVILRCVPISNHLYFYWYRQILGQKVEFLVSFYNNEISEKSEIFDDQFSVERPDGSNFTLKIRSTKLEDSAMYFCASSDSGKADTQYFGPGTRLTVL.

This clonotype was picked up a small number of times. The V and J genes are TRBV12-3 or TRBV12-4 and TRBJ2-1; 7 nucleotides align to TRBD2. This CDR3 comprises 15 residues. Trimming cost V 7 bases and J 4 bases; bases outside gene matches: 10. Here the CDR3 reads CASTTAAGAYNEQFF. In DNA, the CDR3 is TGTGCCAGCACCACGGCGGCGGGAGCGTACAATGAGCAGTTCTTC.

The rearrangement joins TRBV14 to TRBJ2-3; no reliable D call. CDR1 is SGHDN, CDR2 FVKESK, per germline. V lost 1 base and J 7 bases, leaving 9 bases between the germline ends. The CDR3 has 13 amino acids. The CDR3 nucleotides read TGTGCCAGCAGCCAAGTTGGACCTCATACGCAGTATTTT. Amino acid sequence: CASSQVGPHTQYF.

This clonotype was recorded a few times. This sequence joins TRBV20-1 and TRBJ2-2; D gene unclear. Germline V gene data show CDR1 as DFQATT and CDR2 as SNEGSKA (reference sequence). CDR3 length equals 15 residues. The V end lost 5 bases, the J end lost 1 base, and 14 bases lay between the germline ends. The CDR3 bases are TGCAGTGCTCCTCCACTTACTAAGAACACCGGGGAGCTGTTTTTT. It is translated as CSAPPLTKNTGELFF.

A single count supports this clonotype. With a much larger clone just one base away, this may be a read error. V and J are TRBV28 and TRBJ2-5; maybe TRBD2 (5 bases). The ends were cut back, 6 bases at V and 4 bases at J, with 15 bases in the middle. Germline CDR1 and CDR2: MDHEN and SYDVKM. The CDR3 runs to 14 residues. CDR3 loop: CASSTGRALETQYF. The CDR3 DNA reads as TGTGCCAGCAGCACGGGGAGAGCTTTAGAGACCCAGTACTTC.

This clonotype occurred many times. This chain connects TRBV7-2 to TRBJ2-3; 8 bases are shared with TRBD2. Per germline, CDR1 SGHTA and CDR2 FQGNSA. V gave up 5 bases and J gave up 1 base; unmatched junction bases: 5. The CDR3 contains 15 residues. The CDR3 DNA reads as TGTGCCAGCAGCCCCAGCGGGAGACGCACAGATACGCAGTATTTT. As protein: CASSPSGRRTDTQYF.

This clonotype was recorded many times. The rearrangement joins TRBV10-3 to TRBJ2-1, with D unresolved. The ends were cut back, 10 bases at V and 0 bases at J, with 7 bases in the middle. The germline gives CDR1 ENHRY, CDR2 SYGVKD. The CDR3 is made up of 12 amino acids. The CDR3 DNA is TGTGCCACCCGATACTCCTACAATGAGCAGTTCTTC. Encoded protein: CATRYSYNEQFF.

The J gene is TRBJ2-4, the V gene TRBV19, with unresolved D. Trimming took off 3 bases at V and 1 base at J, with 7 bases between the two ends. This CDR3 has 14 residues. Germline values: CDR1 LNHDA, CDR2 SQIVND (reference sequence). For the CDR3, the DNA is TGTGCCAGTAGTATCAGAAGTGCCAAAAACATTCAGTACTTC. Its translation is CASSIRSAKNIQYF. The full variable domain, its missing parts supplied by reference TRBV19 and TRBJ2-4, is DGGITQSPKYLFRKEGQNVTLSCEQNLNHDAMYWYRQDPGQGLRLIYYSQIVNDFQKGDIAEGYSVSREKKESFPLTVTSAQKNPTAFYLCASSIRSAKNIQYFGAGTRLSVL.